Listed below are T cell receptor beta chains from one sample, sequenced in a study of blood T cells in healthy people across ages. One entry per CDR3 protein, called by TCRdb with MiXCR from the 5' RACE reads. The sample lists approximately 900,000 distinct CDR3 sequences, about 27% occurring once. In addition, the sample was reused for a study of T cells of mothers and their children.

The specimen was blood. The receptors shown here come from a woman in her forties in good health. Each CDR3 is given with its conserved first and last residue. A D gene is named only where the DNA matches it firmly. Not all rows give a size; the values are once, few, many and, for expanded clones, a class.

D gene	V gene	clone size	J gene	CDR3 DNA	CDR3 protein
.	TRBV2	.	TRBJ1-5	TGTGCCAGCGCGGGGGGGTGGGGGATGAGCAATCAGCCCCAGCATTTT	CASAGGWGMSNQPQHF
TRBD1	TRBV28	few	TRBJ1-2	TGTGCCAGCAGTAGAAGGGGGCCCCTTAGTAACTATGGCTACACCTTC	CASSRRGPLSNYGYTF
TRBD1	TRBV4-2	many	TRBJ2-3	TGTGCCAGCAGCCAAGATGAGGGGGCCTCAGATACGCAGTATTTT	CASSQDEGASDTQYF
.	TRBV12-3/TRBV12-4	many	TRBJ2-7	TGTGCCAGCAGTTTCGTAGATGCCTACGAGCAGTACTTC	CASSFVDAYEQYF
.	TRBV5-1	many	TRBJ1-1	TGCGCCAGCAGCTTGGTCGCAGGTCAGGACACTGAAGCTTTCTTT	CASSLVAGQDTEAFF
.	TRBV5-1	many	TRBJ2-6	TGCGCCAGCAGCTCAAAGACAGGAGTAAAGGGGGCCAACGTCCTGACTTTC	CASSSKTGVKGANVLTF
TRBD2	TRBV20-1	.	TRBJ2-7	TGCAGTGCTTCCGCTAGCGGGGGGCCTCAGGGACAGGACTTC	CSASASGGPQGQDF
TRBD1	TRBV4-1	few	TRBJ1-1	TGCGCCAGCAGCCAAGAACAGGGGGTGGGCTCGGCTGAAGCTTTCTTT	CASSQEQGVGSAEAFF
.	TRBV12-3/TRBV12-4	.	TRBJ1-6	TGTGCCAGCAGACGAACAGGAACTTCACCCCTCCACTTT	CASRRTGTSPLHF
.	TRBV7-2	many	TRBJ1-5	TGTGCCAGCAGCTTATCCAGGGGTTTAAATCAGCCCCAGCATTTT	CASSLSRGLNQPQHF
.	TRBV24-1	many	TRBJ1-2	TGTGCCACCAGCCGGACAGACTTCTATGGCTACACCTTC	CATSRTDFYGYTF
.	TRBV4-1	few	TRBJ1-2	TGCGCCAGCAGCCAATGGTCCTATGGCTACACCTTC	CASSQWSYGYTF
.	TRBV7-2	few	TRBJ2-7	TGTGCCAGCACCATCGACGTGGGTGTCTACGAGCAGTACTTC	CASTIDVGVYEQYF
.	TRBV7-2	.	TRBJ1-2	TGTGCCAGCAGCTTAGACCTCCGTAGCGATGGCTACACCTTC	CASSLDLRSDGYTF
.	TRBV5-6	.	TRBJ2-1	TGTGCCAGCAGCTCGACACGACAAAACGGAGAAGACTCCTACAATGAGCAGTTCTTC	CASSSTRQNGEDSYNEQFF
.	TRBV5-5	once	TRBJ2-5	TGTGCCAGCAGCTTGGGTCGGGGGGCCCTCCAGGAGACCCGGTACTTC	CASSLGRGALQETRYF
TRBD1	TRBV3-1	.	TRBJ1-1	TGTGCCAGCGGCCAAGTGCAGGGGGGGACTGAAGCTTTCTTT	CASGQVQGGTEAFF
TRBD2	TRBV20-1	.	TRBJ2-3	TGCAGTGCCCGGCGGGGGGCCTCTAGCACAGATACGCAGTATTTT	CSARRGASSTDTQYF
.	TRBV20-1	few	TRBJ1-1	TGCAGCCCTAGGGACGTGGTGGCTTTCTTT	CSPRDVVAFF